This TCR beta chain was observed in a study of T cell responses to AZD1222 COVID-19 vaccine. Here immunoSEQ multiplex PCR was the method, and the copy in TCRdb shows in-frame clones only, minus some. The sample shows approximately 150,000 clones, 91% of them seen only once. Findings and limits, study-wide: It should be noted that donors were predominantly white British and more often female, and clonal diversity was possibly underestimated.

This CDR3 is 20 amino acids long. Trimming pared 8 bases from V and 1 base from J, leaving 30 bases between. Germline CDR1 and CDR2: KGHDR and SFDVKD. As regards this clone: The antigen is unknown.

The clonotype comes from an adult who received the AZD1222 COVID-19 vaccine. This rearrangement joins TRBV24-1 to TRBJ2-3; maybe TRBD1 (5 bases). Here the sequenced sample was peripheral blood, taken 28 days after the second AZD1222 dose. The CDR3: CATISRLLCTGTRRTDTQYF. The CDR3 bases are TGTGCCACCATATCACGATTACTGTGTACAGGCACAAGACGCACAGATACGCAGTATTTT.